This is a list of T cell receptor beta chains from one sample in a study of T cell changes during pregnancy in multiple sclerosis. Assay used: immunoSEQ multiplex PCR; TCRdb lists only in-frame clones, some missing. The sample shows around 80,000 clones, about 90% of them seen only once. Source: peripheral blood, taken before pregnancy. All receptors come from a female donor with multiple sclerosis, enrolled in a pregnancy study. Both conserved end residues are part of each CDR3. The D gene is left open where the match is weak. Expanded clones are given a class, and other clones once, few, many or no size at all.

>TRBJ2-7|TRBD1|once|TRBV7-2
CASSDRQGAVYEQYF
TGTGCCAGCAGCGATCGACAGGGGGCGGTCTACGAGCAGTACTTC
>TRBJ2-3|TRBD2|-|TRBV9
CASSVEGRADHIPDTQYF
TGTGCCAGCAGCGTAGAGGGGAGGGCGGACCATATCCCAGATACGCAGTATTTT
>TRBJ2-5|-|-|TRBV7-6
CASSLAGVRETQYF
TGTGCCAGCAGCTTAGCGGGAGTAAGGGAGACCCAGTACTTC
>TRBJ1-2|TRBD1|-|TRBV5-6
CASSFRDRVNYGYTF
TGTGCCAGCAGCTTCCGGGACAGGGTAAACTATGGCTACACCTTC
>TRBJ2-7|TRBD1|-|TRBV7-9
CASSLALRTGGYEQYF
TGTGCCAGCAGCTTAGCGCTTAGGACAGGGGGGTACGAGCAGTACTTC
>TRBJ2-1|-|-|TRBV14
CASSPSGNEQFF
TGTGCCAGCAGCCCATCCGGGAATGAGCAGTTCTTC
>TRBJ2-5|TRBD1|-|TRBV7-2
CASSFPDGTADF
TGTGCCAGCAGCTTCCCGGACGGGACAGCTGACTTC
>TRBJ1-3|TRBD1|-|TRBV6-6
CASSYPGQNSGNTIYF
TGTGCCAGCAGTTACCCGGGACAGAACTCTGGAAACACCATATATTTT
>TRBJ1-5|TRBD1|-|TRBV28
CASSYRGGDSRNQPQHF
TGTGCCAGCAGCTACAGGGGTGGCGATAGTAGAAATCAGCCCCAGCATTTT
>TRBJ2-5|-|-|TRBV27
CASSYHGQETQYF
TGTGCCAGCAGTTACCACGGCCAAGAGACCCAGTACTTC
>TRBJ1-1|TRBD1|once|TRBV7-9
CASSLAGTGEKTEAFF
TGTGCCAGCAGCTTAGCGGGGACAGGGGAGAAGACTGAAGCTTTCTTT
>TRBJ1-4|-|-|TRBV28
CASRQGGSDPTPFF
TGTGCCAGCAGACAGGGCGGGTCGGATCCCACCCCGTTTTTT
>TRBJ1-4|TRBD1|-|TRBV5-1
CASSVGTVNEKLFF
TGCGCCAGCAGCGTAGGGACAGTAAATGAAAAACTGTTTTTT
>TRBJ1-1|TRBD1|-|TRBV29-1
CSATLGQGNTEAFF
TGCAGCGCCACACTGGGACAGGGGAACACTGAAGCTTTCTTT
>TRBJ1-1|TRBD1|-|TRBV30
CAWSHMTGGNTEAFF
TGTGCCTGGAGTCACATGACAGGGGGGAACACTGAAGCTTTCTTT
>TRBJ2-3|TRBD1|-|TRBV6-1
CASSEGQGADTQYF
TGTGCCAGCAGTGAAGGCCAGGGGGCAGATACGCAGTATTTT
>TRBJ1-1|TRBD1|-|TRBV9
CASSLLDRVRSTEAFF
TGTGCCAGCAGCCTACTGGACAGGGTTCGGAGCACTGAAGCTTTCTTT
>TRBJ2-3|TRBD1|-|TRBV18
CASSPSRDSTAGVDTQYF
TGTGCCAGCTCACCTTCCCGGGACAGTACCGCAGGGGTAGATACGCAGTATTTT